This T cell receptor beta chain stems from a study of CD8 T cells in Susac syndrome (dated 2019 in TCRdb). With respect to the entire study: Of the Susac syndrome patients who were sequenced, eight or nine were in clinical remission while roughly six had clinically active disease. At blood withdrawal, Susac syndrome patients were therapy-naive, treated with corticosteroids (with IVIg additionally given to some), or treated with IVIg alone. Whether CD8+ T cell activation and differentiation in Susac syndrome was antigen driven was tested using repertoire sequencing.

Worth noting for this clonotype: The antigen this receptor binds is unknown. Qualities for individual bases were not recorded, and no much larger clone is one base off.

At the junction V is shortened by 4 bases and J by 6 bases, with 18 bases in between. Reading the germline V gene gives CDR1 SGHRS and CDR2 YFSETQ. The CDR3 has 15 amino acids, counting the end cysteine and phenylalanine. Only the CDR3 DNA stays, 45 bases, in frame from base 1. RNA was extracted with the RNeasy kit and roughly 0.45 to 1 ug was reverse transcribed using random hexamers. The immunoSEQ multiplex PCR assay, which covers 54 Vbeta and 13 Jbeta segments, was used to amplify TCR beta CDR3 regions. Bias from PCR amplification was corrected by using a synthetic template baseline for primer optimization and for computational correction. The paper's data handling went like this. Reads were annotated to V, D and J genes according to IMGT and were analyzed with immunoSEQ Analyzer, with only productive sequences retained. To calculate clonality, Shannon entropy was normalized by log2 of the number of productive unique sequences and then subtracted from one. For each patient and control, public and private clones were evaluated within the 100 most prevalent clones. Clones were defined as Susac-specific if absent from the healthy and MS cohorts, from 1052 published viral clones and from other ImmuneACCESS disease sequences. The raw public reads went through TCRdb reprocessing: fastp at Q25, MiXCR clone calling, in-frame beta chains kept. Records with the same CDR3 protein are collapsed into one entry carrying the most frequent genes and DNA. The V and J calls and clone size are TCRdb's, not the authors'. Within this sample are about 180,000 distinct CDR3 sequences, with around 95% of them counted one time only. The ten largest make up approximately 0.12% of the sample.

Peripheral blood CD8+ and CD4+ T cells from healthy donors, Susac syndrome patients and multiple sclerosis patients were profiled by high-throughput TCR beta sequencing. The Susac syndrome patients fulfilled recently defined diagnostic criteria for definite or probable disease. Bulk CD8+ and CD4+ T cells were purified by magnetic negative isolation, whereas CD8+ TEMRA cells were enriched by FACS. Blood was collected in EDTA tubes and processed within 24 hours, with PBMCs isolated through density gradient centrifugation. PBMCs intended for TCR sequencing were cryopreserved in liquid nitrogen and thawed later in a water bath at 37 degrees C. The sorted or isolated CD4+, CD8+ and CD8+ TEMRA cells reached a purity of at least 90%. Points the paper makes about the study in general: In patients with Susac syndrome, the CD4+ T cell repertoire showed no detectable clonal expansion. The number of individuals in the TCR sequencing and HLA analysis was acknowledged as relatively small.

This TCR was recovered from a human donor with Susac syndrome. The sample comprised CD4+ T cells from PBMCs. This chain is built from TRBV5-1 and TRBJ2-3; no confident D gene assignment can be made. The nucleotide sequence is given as TGCGCCAGCAGCCTGGAGTCTCGCCGTTGGGATACGCAGTATTTT. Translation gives CASSLESRRWDTQYF.